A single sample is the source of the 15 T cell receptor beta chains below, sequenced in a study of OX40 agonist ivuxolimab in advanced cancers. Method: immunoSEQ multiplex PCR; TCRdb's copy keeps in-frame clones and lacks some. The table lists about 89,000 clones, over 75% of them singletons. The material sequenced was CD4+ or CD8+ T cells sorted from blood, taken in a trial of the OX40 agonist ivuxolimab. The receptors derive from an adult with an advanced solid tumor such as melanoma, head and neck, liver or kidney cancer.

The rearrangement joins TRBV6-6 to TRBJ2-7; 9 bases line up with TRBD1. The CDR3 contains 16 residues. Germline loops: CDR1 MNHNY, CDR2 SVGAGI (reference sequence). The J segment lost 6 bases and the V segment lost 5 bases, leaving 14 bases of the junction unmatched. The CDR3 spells CASSLQTPGQGGEQYF. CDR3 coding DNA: TGTGCCAGCAGTCTACAGACCCCGGGACAGGGAGGCGAGCAGTACTTC.

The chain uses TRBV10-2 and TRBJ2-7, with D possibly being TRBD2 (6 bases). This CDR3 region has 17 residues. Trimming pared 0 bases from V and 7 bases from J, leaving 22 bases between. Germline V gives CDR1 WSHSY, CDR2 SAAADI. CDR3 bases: TGCGCCAGCAGTGAGTCGACTTTTCGAGGGGAGGTAGGGGAGCAGTACTTC. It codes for CASSESTFRGEVGEQYF.

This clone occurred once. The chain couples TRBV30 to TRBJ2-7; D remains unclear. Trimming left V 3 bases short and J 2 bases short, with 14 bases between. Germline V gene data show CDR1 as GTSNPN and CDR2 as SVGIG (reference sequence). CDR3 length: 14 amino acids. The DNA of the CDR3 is TGTGCCTGGAGCCAAGGCACGGAAGCCTACGAGCAGTACTTC. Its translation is CAWSQGTEAYEQYF.

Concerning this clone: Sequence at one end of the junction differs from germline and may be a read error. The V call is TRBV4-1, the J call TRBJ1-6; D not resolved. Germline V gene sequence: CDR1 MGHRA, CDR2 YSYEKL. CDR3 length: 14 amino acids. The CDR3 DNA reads TGCGCCAGCAGCCAAGAAGAAAGTTTGCGGGTCTCATACTTT. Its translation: CASSQEESLRVSYF.

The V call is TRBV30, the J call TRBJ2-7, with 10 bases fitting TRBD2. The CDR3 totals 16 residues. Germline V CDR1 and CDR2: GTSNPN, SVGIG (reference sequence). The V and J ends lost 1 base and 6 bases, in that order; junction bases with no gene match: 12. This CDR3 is CAWSALPSGGKREQYF. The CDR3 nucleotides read TGTGCCTGGAGTGCACTCCCTAGCGGGGGAAAGCGCGAGCAGTACTTC.

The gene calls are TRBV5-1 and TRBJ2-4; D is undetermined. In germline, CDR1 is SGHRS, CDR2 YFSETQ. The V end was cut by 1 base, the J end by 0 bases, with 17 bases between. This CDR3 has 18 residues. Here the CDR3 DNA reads TGCGCCAGCAGCTTGTCCCCCCCGACCCTTATAGCCAAAAACATTCAGTACTTC. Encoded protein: CASSLSPPTLIAKNIQYF.

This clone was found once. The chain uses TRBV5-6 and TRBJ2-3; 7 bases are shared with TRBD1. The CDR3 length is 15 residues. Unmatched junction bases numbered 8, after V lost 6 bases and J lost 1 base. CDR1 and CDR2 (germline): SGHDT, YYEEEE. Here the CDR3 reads CASIYRGRRTDTQYF. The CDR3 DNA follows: TGTGCCAGCATTTACAGGGGACGGCGCACAGATACGCAGTATTTT.

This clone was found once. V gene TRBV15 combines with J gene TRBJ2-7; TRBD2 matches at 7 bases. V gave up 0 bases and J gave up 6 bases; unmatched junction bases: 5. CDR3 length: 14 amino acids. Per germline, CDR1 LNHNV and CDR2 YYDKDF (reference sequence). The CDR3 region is CATSRDRGVTEQYF. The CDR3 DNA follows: TGTGCCACCAGCAGAGACCGGGGGGTTACCGAGCAGTACTTC.

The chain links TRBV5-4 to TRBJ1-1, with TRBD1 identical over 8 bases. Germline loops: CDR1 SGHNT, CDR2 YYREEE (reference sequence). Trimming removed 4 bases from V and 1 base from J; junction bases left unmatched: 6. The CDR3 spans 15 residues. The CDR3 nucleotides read TGTGCCAGCAGCCTAACCGGGACAGGGAACACTGAAGCTTTCTTT. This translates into CASSLTGTGNTEAFF. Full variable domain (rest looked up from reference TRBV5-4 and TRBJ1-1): ETGVTQSPTHLIKTRGQQVTLRCSSQSGHNTVSWYQQALGQGPQFIFQYYREEENGRGNFPPRFSGLQFPNYSSELNVNALELDDSALYLCASSLTGTGNTEAFFGQGTRLTVV.

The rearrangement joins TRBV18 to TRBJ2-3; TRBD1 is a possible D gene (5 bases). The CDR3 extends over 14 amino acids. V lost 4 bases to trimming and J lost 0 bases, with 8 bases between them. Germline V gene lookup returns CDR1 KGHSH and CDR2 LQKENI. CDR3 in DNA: TGTGCCAGCTCACTAGGACACAGCACAGATACGCAGTATTTT. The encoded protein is CASSLGHSTDTQYF.

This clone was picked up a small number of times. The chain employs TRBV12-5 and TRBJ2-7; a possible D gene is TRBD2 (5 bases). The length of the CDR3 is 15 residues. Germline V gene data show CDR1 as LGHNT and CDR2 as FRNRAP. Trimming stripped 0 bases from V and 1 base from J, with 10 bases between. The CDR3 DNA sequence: TGTGCTAGTGGTTTGGTACGACGGGGATCCTACGAGCAGTACTTC. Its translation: CASGLVRRGSYEQYF.

For the CDR3, the DNA is TGTGCCAGCAGGCTTCTGGACACTGAAGCTTTCTTT. Protein sequence: CASRLLDTEAFF. This chain joins TRBV5-6 and TRBJ1-1; D remains unclear. Trimming shortened V by 5 bases and J by 3 bases, and 8 bases separated the two germline ends. Germline CDR1 SGHDT, CDR2 YYEEEE. The CDR3 is 12 amino acids.

The CDR3 nucleotides read TGTGCCAGCAGCGAGGGACCTTACGAGCAGTACTTC. This codes for CASSEGPYEQYF. This chain connects TRBV5-4 to TRBJ2-7, with D perhaps given as TRBD1 or TRBD2 (5 bases each). Germline V lookup: CDR1 SGHNT, CDR2 YYREEE (reference sequence). This CDR3 contains 12 residues. V gave up 4 bases and J gave up 4 bases, with 9 bases separating them. Variable domain in full (rest from reference TRBV5-4 and TRBJ2-7): ETGVTQSPTHLIKTRGQQVTLRCSSQSGHNTVSWYQQALGQGPQFIFQYYREEENGRGNFPPRFSGLQFPNYSSELNVNALELDDSALYLCASSEGPYEQYFGPGTRLTVT.

The CDR3 loop reads CASSQKIGQTEAFF. In DNA form, the CDR3 reads TGTGCCAGCAGCCAGAAGATAGGACAGACAGAAGCTTTCTTT. This chain links TRBV4-2 with TRBJ1-1; TRBD1 is a possible D gene (6 bases). Germline CDR1 reads LGHNA; CDR2 reads YNFKEQ. Trimming pared 3 bases from V and 8 bases from J, leaving 16 bases between. This CDR3 contains 14 residues.

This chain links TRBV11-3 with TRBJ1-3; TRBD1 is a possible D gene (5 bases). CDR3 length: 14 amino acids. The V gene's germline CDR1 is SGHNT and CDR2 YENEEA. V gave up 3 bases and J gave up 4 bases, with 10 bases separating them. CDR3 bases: TGTGCCAGCAGCTTTGGGGGAGCCGGAAACACCATATATTTT. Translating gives CASSFGGAGNTIYF.